Detailed here is one T cell receptor (beta chain). TCRdb's copy holds only in-frame clones and misses some; the assay was immunoSEQ multiplex PCR. The data show roughly 310,000 clones, with roughly 90% seen just once and 2.6% held by the top ten. The data are from a study of blood T cell repertoires in COVID-19. At the level of the study: Samples came from the United States, Italy and Spain, spanning acute and convalescent COVID-19.

Germline CDR1 is SGHTA and CDR2 is FQGNSA. Trimming took 5 bases from V and 6 from J, leaving 15 bases between them. The CDR3 has 14 amino acids. Cohort assignment relied on participant-reported clinical history. Two negative PCRs, clearance, or symptom resolution characterized the recovered Cohort 3 donors. The sequence was obtained from a man aged 55 to 70 who had recovered from COVID-19. The specimen was PBMCs or T cells enriched from blood (not recorded which). The chain joins TRBV7-2 to TRBJ2-3; the D is unclear. In DNA, the CDR3 is TGTGCCAGCAGCCCCTCCCGCCCCCGGGATACGCAGTATTTT. This translates into CASSPSRPRDTQYF.